A few counts support the clone carrying this T cell receptor beta chain. What it recognizes is unknown. The germline V gene has CDR1 SEHNR and CDR2 FQNEAQ (reference sequence). The CDR3 length is 14 residues. The V end was cut by 5 bases, the J end by 4 bases, with 14 bases between. The hyperthyroidism was newly diagnosed and had lasted under 2 months; the patients were aged 18 to 65. Diagnosing involved the use of clinical symptoms, serum thyroxine and TRAb, thyroid ultrasound and orbital computed tomography. This sample is part of a study of T cells in Graves' hyperthyroidism and ophthalmopathy. Amplification targeted TCR beta CDR3 regions from RNA transcripts. An initial round of RT-PCR targeting the TCR CDR3 relied on the HTBI primer set. TCRdb re-called the multiplex PCR reads through MiXCR, storing one row per CDR3 protein. The top ten clones hold about a tenth of a sample with some 760,000 distinct CDR3 sequences, about 14% of them seen once.

Overall study results and limits: Peripheral blood also featured most of the thyroid clonotypes expanded above 0.001. Separation of ophthalmopathy from stable hyperthyroidism was achieved by a 13 V-J model.

Sequencing input: blood. This sequence joins TRBV7-9 and TRBJ2-5, with D maybe TRBD1 (6 bases). The source is a woman under 30 with Graves' hyperthyroidism. The CDR3 sequence is CASSPTGKRETQYF. CDR3 nucleotides: TGTGCCAGCAGCCCAACAGGGAAGAGAGAGACCCAGTACTTC.